The present TCR beta chain was sequenced within a study of blood T cell repertoires in COVID-19. Overall study: Samples representing acute and convalescent COVID-19 were sourced from the United States, Italy and Spain. Nucleic acid was either cDNA or gDNA, and it came from T cells, B-cell-depleted T cells, or PBMCs.

Trimming took off 0 bases at V and 3 bases at J, with 17 bases between the two ends. The germline gives CDR1 LGHDT, CDR2 YNNKEL (reference sequence). The CDR3 covers 18 residues. In the authors' workflow: Estimated nucleated cell counts came from reference gene primer amplification. Generated by immunoSEQ multiplex PCR, the TCRdb table keeps only in-frame clones and is missing some. The V and J calls and the clone size are those of that table, but D and trimming were determined from the DNA. The repertoire holds approximately 170,000 clones, with about 86% as singletons. The receptor comes from a woman aged 70-85 years with acute or convalescent COVID-19. The rearrangement joins TRBV3-1 (or the pseudogene TRBV3-2) to TRBJ1-4; D call uncertain. What was sequenced was peripheral blood. CDR3 DNA sequence: TGTGCCAGCAGCCAAGATTCAGCCTTCGGGGTGGCTAATGAAAAACTGTTTTTT. It yields the protein CASSQDSAFGVANEKLFF.